This T cell receptor (beta chain) appears in the sequencing data of a study of blood T cell repertoires in COVID-19. This table comes from immunoSEQ multiplex PCR, and its TCRdb copy is limited to in-frame clones, with some not included. The sample comprises roughly 230,000 clones, 80% to 85% of which are singletons, and roughly 3.6% rests with the top ten. CDR3 length: 15 residues. The germline gives CDR1 MNHNS, CDR2 SASEGT. The V and J ends lost 1 base and 4 bases respectively, with 13 bases between them. The chain couples TRBV6-1 to TRBJ2-5, with D unclear. The TCR sequence derives from a man aged 45 to 65 who had recovered from COVID-19. Sample: PBMCs or T cells enriched from blood (not recorded which). CDR3 nucleotides: TGTGCCAGCAGTGAAGGGAGCCTACTGACAGAGACCCAGTACTTC. As protein: CASSEGSLLTETQYF.